A single sample gave rise to the 11 T cell receptor beta chains below, sequenced in a study of T cell repertoires in cytomegalovirus infection (dated by TCRdb to between 2018 and 2020). TCRdb lists the instrument as Illumina HiSeq 1500. TCRdb reprocessed the public reads (quality trimming at Q25 with fastp, clone calling with MiXCR) and kept in-frame beta chains. When rows share a CDR3 protein, they turn into one entry using the most common DNA and genes. The sample table shows approximately 1,000,000 distinct CDR3 sequences, and roughly 30% are seen once. Together, the top ten hold roughly 13% of the sample. Their cognate antigens are unknown. This specimen's treatment or condition label, interpreted: in vitro stimulation with specific CMV peptide epitopes to enrich CMV-specific T cells. The source was cultured CD8+ T cells from PBMCs, collected from culture after CMV antigen stimulation. Receptors originate from a human donor in good health (CMV status not recorded). Some clones in this sample may be carry-over from other donors' samples.

This clonotype has just a few counts. The rearrangement links TRBV19 to TRBJ1-6, with D possibly being TRBD1 (5 bases). The V gene lost 7 bases and the J gene lost 3 bases, with 13 bases spanning the gap. Germline assignment: CDR1 LNHDA and CDR2 SQIVND (reference sequence). This CDR3 has 15 amino acids. The CDR3 here is CASNYGGRYNSPLHF. CDR3 in DNA: TGTGCCAGTAATTACGGGGGTCGCTATAATTCACCCCTCCACTTT.

The table lists this clonotype with a few counts. The gene calls are TRBV24-1 and TRBJ2-3; 10 bases are a match to TRBD2. With 4 bases clipped from V and 2 bases from J, the junction kept 5 bases outside the gene matches. This CDR3 region has 16 residues. Germline V gene lookup returns CDR1 KGHDR and CDR2 SFDVKD. The CDR3 DNA reads as TGTGCCACCAGTGACCCCGGGACTAGCGCCACAGATACGCAGTATTTT. Its translation: CATSDPGTSATDTQYF.

This clonotype was detected only a few times. CDR3 in amino acids: CASSLDPGEEVILKVTGELFF. CDR3 bases: TGCGCCAGCAGCTTGGACCCCGGAGAGGAAGTTATTTTGAAGGTTACCGGGGAGCTGTTTTTT. This chain links TRBV5-1 with TRBJ2-2; no definite D call. This CDR3 is built from 21 residues. Trimming left V 0 bases short and J 5 bases short, with 29 bases between. CDR1 is SGHRS, CDR2 YFSETQ, per germline.

Notes on this clonotype: A read error may account for a junction end that differs from germline. The J gene is TRBJ2-5, the V gene TRBV12-3 or TRBV12-4; 12 positions match TRBD2. This CDR3 is 15 amino acids long. The CDR3 nucleotides are TGTGTCAGCAGTTTAACTAGCGGGGGGCAAGAGACCCAGTACTTC. Translation: CVSSLTSGGQETQYF.

This clonotype was detected only a few times. The chain carries TRBV11-3 and TRBJ2-7; the match to TRBD1 covers 7 bases. Germline V gene lookup returns CDR1 SGHNT and CDR2 YENEEA. The junction had 9 bases not matched to a gene; V was cut back by 5 bases and J by 2 bases. CDR3 length: 15 residues. CDR3 sequence (DNA): TGTGCCAGCAGCCCCCCGGGAAGGGGGCCCTACGAGCAGTACTTC. Its translation is CASSPPGRGPYEQYF.

For this clonotype: At one boundary the junction diverges from the germline segment, which might be a read error. J is TRBJ2-3 and V is TRBV4-2; TRBD1 is a possible D gene (6 bases). The CDR3 contains 16 residues. Germline V CDR1 and CDR2: LGHNA, YNFKEQ. CDR3 sequence (DNA): TGCGCCAGCAGCCAAGATTGGGGGCTGAGCACAGATACGCAGTATTTT. This sequence encodes CASSQDWGLSTDTQYF.

This clonotype was seen a handful of times. This sequence joins TRBV19 and TRBJ1-4, with D possibly matching TRBD1 (6 bases). This CDR3 is built from 15 residues. From germline, CDR1 is LNHDA and CDR2 SQIVND (reference sequence). Trimming took 9 bases from V and 0 from J, leaving 14 bases between them. CDR3 residues: CARMGHAATNEKLFF. In DNA, the CDR3 is TGTGCCAGAATGGGACATGCTGCAACTAATGAAAAACTGTTTTTT.

Worth noting for this clonotype: A much larger clone differs from this one at a single base, so this may be a read error. This chain connects TRBV7-6 to TRBJ2-1, with 9 bases that match TRBD1. The V gene's germline CDR1 is SGHVS and CDR2 FNYEAQ. Trimming removed 8 bases from V and 5 bases from J; junction bases left unmatched: 10. The CDR3 covers 15 residues. CDR3 loop: CASGLGTGNDNEQFF. CDR3 coding DNA: TGTGCCAGCGGCCTCGGGACAGGGAATGACAATGAGCAGTTCTTC.

V usage is TRBV29-1 and J usage is TRBJ1-2, with 8 bases identical to TRBD1. Unmatched junction bases numbered 6, after V lost 6 bases and J lost 3 bases. Germline V gene data show CDR1 as SQVTM and CDR2 as ANQGSEA. CDR3 length: 13 residues. DNA for the CDR3: TGCAGCGTCCCCTTACAGGGGGACTATGGCTACACCTTC. It yields the protein CSVPLQGDYGYTF. Full variable domain (rest looked up from reference TRBV29-1 and TRBJ1-2): SAVISQKPSRDICQRGTSLTIQCQVDSQVTMMFWYRQQPGQSLTLIATANQGSEATYESGFVIDKFPISRPNLTFSTLTVSNMSPEDSSIYLCSVPLQGDYGYTFGSGTRLTVV.

Turning to this clonotype: One base away lies a much larger clone, so this may be a sequencing read error. The chain uses TRBV6-1 and TRBJ1-1; D remains unclear. Germline CDR1 and CDR2: MNHNS and SASEGT. The CDR3 sequence is 8 residues long. CDR3 DNA sequence: TGTGCCAGCAGAGAAGCTTTCTTT. Translated: CASREAFF.

This clonotype was counted between two and nine times. This chain links TRBV9 with TRBJ2-5, with a weak D call TRBD2 (5 bases). Germline-derived CDR1 and CDR2 are SGDLS and YYNGEE. The CDR3 is 14 residues long. Between the trimmed V and J ends, which lost 3 bases and 5 bases, there was a span of 14 bases. The CDR3 reads CASSDRDSRETQYF. The CDR3, as DNA: TGTGCCAGCAGCGACCGGGATTCACGGGAGACCCAGTACTTC. Based on the CDR3 plus reference TRBV9 and TRBJ2-5, the full variable domain is DSGVTQTPKHLITATGQRVTLRCSPRSGDLSVYWYQQSLDQGLQFLIQYYNGEERAKGNILERFSAQQFPDLHSELNLSSLELGDSALYFCASSDRDSRETQYFGPGTRLLVL.